This TCR beta chain was obtained from a study of blood T cell repertoires in COVID-19. Measured with immunoSEQ multiplex PCR; TCRdb has only the in-frame clones, and not every one. Among some 230,000 clones listed, around four fifths were seen once. J lost 0 bases, V lost 1 base, and 8 bases had no gene match. CDR3 length: 17 residues. Germline CDR1 reads SGDLS; CDR2 reads YYNGEE. The V call is TRBV9, the J call TRBJ1-1; 8 positions agree with TRBD1. The origin of this receptor is a man aged 35 to 55 who had recovered from COVID-19. The sample taken for sequencing was PBMCs or T cells enriched from blood (not recorded which). As DNA, the CDR3 is TGTGCCAGCAGCGTACGGCCTGACAGGGGAGTGAACACTGAAGCTTTCTTT. Translation gives CASSVRPDRGVNTEAFF.